This T cell receptor beta chain was captured by sequencing in a study of shared clonotypes between healthy human individuals. Study-wide results and limits: Unshared clonotypes carried lower generation probabilities than those common to all four donors. Depth of sequencing was expected to influence donor clonotype sharing. What naive subsets generally showed was a larger estimated richness than memory subsets showed.

Regarding this clone: Antigen specificity is unknown.

The method was immunoSEQ multiplex PCR; TCRdb's version includes in-frame clones alone and lacks a portion of them. The profile shows nearly 1 million clones, 60% to 85% of them singletons. Naive CD45RA+ and memory CD45RA-negative subsets were split from CD4+ cells. The CDR3 consists of 14 residues. J was trimmed by 7 bases and V by 6 bases; bases with no gene match: 4. Germline lookup yields CDR1 MNHNY and CDR2 SVGAGI (reference sequence). Material for sequencing was memory CD4+ T cells sorted from blood. Subset defined: CD45RA-negative fraction. The clonotype originates from a man younger than 30 in good health. V usage is TRBV6-6 and J usage is TRBJ1-6; 9 nucleotides align to TRBD1. The DNA for the CDR3 is TGTGCCAGCAGAATCGGGACAGGGAATTCACCCCTCCACTTT. Translating gives CASRIGTGNSPLHF.